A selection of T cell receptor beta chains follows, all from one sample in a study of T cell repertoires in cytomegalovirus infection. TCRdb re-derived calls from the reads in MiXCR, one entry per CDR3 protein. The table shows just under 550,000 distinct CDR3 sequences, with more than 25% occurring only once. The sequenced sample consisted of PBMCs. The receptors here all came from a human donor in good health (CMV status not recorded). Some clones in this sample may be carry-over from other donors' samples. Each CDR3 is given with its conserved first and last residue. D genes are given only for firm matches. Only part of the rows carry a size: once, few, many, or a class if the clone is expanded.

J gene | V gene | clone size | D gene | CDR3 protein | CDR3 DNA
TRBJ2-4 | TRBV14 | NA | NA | CASSLWTVAKNIQYF | TGTGCCAGCAGCCTTTGGACAGTAGCCAAAAACATTCAGTACTTC
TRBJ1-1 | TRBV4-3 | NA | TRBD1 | CASSARQGKTEAFF | TGCGCCAGCAGCGCCCGACAGGGAAAGACTGAAGCTTTCTTT
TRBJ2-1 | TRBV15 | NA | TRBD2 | CATSRAGGSGSYNEQFF | TGTGCCACCAGCAGAGCGGGGGGTAGCGGATCCTACAATGAGCAGTTCTTC
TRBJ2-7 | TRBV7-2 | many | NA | CASSRSGTDYEQYF | TGTGCCAGCAGCCGATCCGGGACCGACTACGAGCAGTACTTC
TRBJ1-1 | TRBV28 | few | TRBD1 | CASISPGQANTEAFF | TGTGCCAGCATCTCGCCGGGACAGGCGAACACTGAAGCTTTCTTT
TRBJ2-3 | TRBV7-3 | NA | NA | CASQDRGGRTDTQYF | TGTGCCAGTCAGGACCGCGGAGGTCGCACAGATACGCAGTATTTT
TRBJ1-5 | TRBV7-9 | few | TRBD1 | CASSLARPGGLNQPQHF | TGTGCCAGCAGCTTAGCCAGGCCAGGGGGCTTAAATCAGCCCCAGCATTTT
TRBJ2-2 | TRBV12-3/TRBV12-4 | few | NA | CASRPKLVFPYTGELFF | TGTGCCAGCAGACCGAAACTAGTTTTTCCCTACACCGGGGAGCTGTTTTTT
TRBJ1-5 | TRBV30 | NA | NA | CAWTKGQNSNQPQHF | TGTGCCTGGACCAAAGGACAGAATAGCAATCAGCCCCAGCATTTT
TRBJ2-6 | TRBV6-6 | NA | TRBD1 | CASSYLTGTAFTSGANVLTF | TGTGCCAGCAGCTACCTAACCGGGACAGCATTCACCTCTGGGGCCAACGTCCTGACTTTC
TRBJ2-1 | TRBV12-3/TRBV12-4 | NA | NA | CASSFAGISYNEQFF | TGTGCCAGCAGTTTCGCGGGGATCTCCTACAATGAGCAGTTCTTC
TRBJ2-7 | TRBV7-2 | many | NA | CASSLDLLGSEQYF | TGTGCCAGCAGCTTAGATCTTTTGGGGTCCGAGCAGTACTTC
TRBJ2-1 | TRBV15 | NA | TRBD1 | CATSRDRIGGGEQFF | TGTGCCACCAGCAGAGATCGAATAGGGGGCGGTGAGCAGTTCTTC
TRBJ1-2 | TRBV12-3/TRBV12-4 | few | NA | CASSLGEGRAFYGYTF | TGTGCCAGCAGTTTGGGCGAGGGCAGGGCATTCTATGGCTACACCTTC
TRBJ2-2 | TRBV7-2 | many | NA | CASSPSRVNTGELFF | TGTGCCAGCAGCCCCTCGAGGGTGAACACCGGGGAGCTGTTTTTT
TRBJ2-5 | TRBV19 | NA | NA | CASSIGAGVDKTQYF | TGTGCCAGTAGTATAGGTGCTGGGGTTGATAAGACCCAGTACTTC
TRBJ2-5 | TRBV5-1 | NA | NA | CASSPPPGRAQETQYF | TGCGCCAGCAGCCCCCCCCCGGGCAGGGCCCAAGAGACCCAGTACTTC
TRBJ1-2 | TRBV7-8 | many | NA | CASSLEYGEGEGYGYTF | TGTGCCAGCAGCTTAGAATATGGTGAAGGGGAGGGCTATGGCTACACCTTC
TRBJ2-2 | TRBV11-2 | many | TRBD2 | CASSSQPRHSGRGNTGELFF | TGTGCCAGCAGCTCGCAACCACGACACAGCGGGAGAGGGAACACCGGGGAGCTGTTTTTT
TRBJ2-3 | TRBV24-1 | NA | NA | CATSDAGRTDTQYF | TGTGCCACCAGTGACGCGGGGCGCACAGATACGCAGTATTTT
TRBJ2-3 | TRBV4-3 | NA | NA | CASSREITDTQYF | TGCGCCAGCAGCCGGGAGATCACAGATACGCAGTATTTT
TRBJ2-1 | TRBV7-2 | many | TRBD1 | CASSIRTGYYNEQFF | TGTGCCAGCAGCATTCGGACAGGGTACTACAATGAGCAGTTCTTC
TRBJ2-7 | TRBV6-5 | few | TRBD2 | CASSEVLAGVQYF | TGTGCCAGCAGTGAGGTCCTAGCGGGAGTTCAGTACTTC
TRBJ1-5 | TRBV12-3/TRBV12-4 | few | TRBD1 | CASRGQGPGINQPQHF | TGTGCCAGCAGGGGACAGGGGCCGGGAATTAATCAGCCCCAGCATTTT
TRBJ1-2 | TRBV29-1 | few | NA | CSVAGGEASFYGYTF | TGCAGCGTCGCCGGCGGGGAGGCATCCTTCTATGGCTACACCTTC
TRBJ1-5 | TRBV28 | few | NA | CASSLQSGQGQPQHF | TGTGCCAGCAGTTTGCAGTCGGGACAAGGTCAGCCCCAGCATTTT
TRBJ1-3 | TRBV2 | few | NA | CASVGGTGNTIYF | TGTGCCAGCGTCGGGGGAACTGGAAACACCATATATTTT
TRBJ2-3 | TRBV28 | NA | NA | CASSSGLPSGLGDTQYF | TGTGCCAGCAGTTCTGGACTACCTAGTGGTTTGGGGGATACGCAGTATTTT
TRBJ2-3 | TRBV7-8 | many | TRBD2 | CASSLGLAGDADTQYF | TGTGCCAGCAGCTTAGGCTTGGCGGGAGACGCAGATACGCAGTATTTT
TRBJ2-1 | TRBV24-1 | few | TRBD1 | CATSDWPRDRGSGEQFF | TGTGCCACCAGTGATTGGCCTCGGGACAGGGGATCAGGTGAGCAGTTCTTC